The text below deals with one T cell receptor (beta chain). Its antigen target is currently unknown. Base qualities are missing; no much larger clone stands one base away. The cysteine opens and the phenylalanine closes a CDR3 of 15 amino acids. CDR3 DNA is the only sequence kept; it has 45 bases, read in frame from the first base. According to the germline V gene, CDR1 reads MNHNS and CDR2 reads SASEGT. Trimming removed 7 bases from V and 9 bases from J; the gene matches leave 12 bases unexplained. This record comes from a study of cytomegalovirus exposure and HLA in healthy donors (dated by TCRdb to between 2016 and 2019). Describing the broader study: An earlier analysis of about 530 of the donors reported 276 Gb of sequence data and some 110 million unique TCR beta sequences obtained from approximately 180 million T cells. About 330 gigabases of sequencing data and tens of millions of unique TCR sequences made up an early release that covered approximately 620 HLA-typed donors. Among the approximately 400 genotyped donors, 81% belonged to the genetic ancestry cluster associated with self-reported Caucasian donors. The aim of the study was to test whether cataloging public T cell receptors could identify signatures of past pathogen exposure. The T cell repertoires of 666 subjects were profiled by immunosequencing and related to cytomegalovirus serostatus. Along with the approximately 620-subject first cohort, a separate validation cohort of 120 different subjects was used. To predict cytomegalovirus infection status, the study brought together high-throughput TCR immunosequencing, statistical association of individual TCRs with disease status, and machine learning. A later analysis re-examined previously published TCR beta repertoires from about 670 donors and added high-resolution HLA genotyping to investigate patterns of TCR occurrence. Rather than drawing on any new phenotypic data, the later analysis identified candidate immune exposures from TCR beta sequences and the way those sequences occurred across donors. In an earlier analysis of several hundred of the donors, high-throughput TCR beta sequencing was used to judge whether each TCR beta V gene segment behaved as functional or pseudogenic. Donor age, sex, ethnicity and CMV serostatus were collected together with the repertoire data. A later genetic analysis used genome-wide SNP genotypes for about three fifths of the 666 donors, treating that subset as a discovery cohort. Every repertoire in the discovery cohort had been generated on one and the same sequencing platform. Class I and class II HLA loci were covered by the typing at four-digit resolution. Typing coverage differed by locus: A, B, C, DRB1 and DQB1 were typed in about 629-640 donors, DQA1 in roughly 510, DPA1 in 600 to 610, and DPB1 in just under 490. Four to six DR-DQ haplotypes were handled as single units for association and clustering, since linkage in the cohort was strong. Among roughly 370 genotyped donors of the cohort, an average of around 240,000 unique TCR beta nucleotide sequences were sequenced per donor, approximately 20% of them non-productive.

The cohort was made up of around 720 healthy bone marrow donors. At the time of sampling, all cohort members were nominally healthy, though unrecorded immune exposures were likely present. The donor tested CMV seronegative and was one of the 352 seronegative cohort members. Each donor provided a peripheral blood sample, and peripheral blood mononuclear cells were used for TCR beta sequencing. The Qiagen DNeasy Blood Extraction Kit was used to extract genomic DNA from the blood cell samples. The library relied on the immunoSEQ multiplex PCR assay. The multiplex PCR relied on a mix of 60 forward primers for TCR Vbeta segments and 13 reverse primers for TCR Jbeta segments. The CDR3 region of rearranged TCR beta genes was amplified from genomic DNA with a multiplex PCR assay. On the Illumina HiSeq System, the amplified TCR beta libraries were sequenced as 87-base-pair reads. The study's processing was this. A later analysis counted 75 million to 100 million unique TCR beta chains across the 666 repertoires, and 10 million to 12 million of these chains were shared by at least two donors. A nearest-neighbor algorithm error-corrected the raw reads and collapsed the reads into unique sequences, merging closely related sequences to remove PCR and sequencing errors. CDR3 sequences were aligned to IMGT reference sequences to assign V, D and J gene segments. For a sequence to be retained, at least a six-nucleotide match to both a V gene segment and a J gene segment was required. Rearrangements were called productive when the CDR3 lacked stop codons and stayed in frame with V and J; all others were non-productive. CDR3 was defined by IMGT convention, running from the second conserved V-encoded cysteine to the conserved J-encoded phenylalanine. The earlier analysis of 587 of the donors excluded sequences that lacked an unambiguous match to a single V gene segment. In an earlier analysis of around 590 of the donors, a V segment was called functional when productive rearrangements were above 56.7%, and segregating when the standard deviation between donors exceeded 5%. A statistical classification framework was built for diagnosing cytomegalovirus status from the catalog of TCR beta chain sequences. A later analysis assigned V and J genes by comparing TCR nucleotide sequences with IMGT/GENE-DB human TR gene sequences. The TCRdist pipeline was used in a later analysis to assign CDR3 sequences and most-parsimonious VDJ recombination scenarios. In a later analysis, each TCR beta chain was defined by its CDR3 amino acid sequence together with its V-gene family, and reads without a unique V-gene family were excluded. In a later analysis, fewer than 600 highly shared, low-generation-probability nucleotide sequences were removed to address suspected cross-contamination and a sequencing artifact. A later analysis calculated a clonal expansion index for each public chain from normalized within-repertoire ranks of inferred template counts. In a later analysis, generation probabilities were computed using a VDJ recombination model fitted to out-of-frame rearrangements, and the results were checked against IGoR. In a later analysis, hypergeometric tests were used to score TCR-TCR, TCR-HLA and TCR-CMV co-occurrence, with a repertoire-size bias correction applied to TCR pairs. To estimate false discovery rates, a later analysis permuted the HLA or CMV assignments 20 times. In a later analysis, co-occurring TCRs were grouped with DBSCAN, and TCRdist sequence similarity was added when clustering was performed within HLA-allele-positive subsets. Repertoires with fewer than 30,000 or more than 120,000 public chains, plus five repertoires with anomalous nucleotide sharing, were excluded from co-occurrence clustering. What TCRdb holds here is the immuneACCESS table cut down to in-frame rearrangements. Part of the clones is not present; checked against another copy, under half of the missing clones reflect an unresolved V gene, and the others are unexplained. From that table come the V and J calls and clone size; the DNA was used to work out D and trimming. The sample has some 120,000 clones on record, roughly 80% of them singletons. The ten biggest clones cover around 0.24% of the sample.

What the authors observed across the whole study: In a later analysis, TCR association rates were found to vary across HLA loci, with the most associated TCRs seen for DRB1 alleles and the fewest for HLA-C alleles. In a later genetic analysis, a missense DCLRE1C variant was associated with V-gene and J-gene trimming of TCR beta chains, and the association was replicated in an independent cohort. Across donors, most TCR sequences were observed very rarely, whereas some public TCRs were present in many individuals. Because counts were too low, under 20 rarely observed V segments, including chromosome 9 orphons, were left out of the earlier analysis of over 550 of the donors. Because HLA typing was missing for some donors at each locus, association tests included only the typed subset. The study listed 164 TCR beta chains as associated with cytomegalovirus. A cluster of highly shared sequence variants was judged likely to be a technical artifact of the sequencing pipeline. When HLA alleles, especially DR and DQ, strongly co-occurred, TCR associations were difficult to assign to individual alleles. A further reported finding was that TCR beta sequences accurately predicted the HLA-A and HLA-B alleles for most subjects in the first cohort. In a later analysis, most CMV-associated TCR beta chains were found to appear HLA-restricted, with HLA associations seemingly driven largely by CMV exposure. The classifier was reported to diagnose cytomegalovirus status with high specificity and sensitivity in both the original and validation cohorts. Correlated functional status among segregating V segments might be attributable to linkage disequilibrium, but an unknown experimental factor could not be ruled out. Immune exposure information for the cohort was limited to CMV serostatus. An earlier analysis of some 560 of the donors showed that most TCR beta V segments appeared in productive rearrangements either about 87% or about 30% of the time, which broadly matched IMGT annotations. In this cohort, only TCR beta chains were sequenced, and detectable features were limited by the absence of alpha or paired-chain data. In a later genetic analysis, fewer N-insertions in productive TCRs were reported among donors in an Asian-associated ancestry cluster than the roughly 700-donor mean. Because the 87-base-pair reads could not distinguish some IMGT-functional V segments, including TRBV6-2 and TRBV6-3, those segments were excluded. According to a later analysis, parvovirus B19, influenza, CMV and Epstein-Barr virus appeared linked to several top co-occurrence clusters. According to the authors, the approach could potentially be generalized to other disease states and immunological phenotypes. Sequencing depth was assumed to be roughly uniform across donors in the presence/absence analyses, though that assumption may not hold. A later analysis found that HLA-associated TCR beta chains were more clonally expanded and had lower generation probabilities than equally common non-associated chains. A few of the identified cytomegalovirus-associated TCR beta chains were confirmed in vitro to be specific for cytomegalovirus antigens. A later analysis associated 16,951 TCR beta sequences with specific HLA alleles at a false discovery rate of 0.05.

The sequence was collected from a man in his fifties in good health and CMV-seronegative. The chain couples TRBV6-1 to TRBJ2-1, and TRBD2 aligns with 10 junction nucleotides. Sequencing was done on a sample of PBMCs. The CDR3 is CASKKKREGHFEQFF. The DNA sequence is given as TGTGCCAGCAAAAAGAAGCGGGAGGGCCATTTTGAGCAGTTCTTC.